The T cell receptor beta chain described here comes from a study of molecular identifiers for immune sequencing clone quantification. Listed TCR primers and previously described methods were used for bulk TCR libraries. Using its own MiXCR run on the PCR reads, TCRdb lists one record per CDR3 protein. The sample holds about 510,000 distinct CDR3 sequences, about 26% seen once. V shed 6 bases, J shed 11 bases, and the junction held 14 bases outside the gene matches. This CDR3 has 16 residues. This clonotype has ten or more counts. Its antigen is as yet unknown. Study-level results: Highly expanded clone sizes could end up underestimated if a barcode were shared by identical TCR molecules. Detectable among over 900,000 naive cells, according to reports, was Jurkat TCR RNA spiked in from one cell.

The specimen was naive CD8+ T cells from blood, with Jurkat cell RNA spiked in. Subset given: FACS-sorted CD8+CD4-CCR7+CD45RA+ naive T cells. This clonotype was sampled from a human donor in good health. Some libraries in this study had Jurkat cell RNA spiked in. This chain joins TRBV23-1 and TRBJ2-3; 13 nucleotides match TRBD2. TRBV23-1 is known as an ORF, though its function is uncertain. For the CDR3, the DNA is TGCGCCAGCAGAAAAAGGACTAGCGGGGGCCACTATGGGCAGTATTTT. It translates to CASRKRTSGGHYGQYF.